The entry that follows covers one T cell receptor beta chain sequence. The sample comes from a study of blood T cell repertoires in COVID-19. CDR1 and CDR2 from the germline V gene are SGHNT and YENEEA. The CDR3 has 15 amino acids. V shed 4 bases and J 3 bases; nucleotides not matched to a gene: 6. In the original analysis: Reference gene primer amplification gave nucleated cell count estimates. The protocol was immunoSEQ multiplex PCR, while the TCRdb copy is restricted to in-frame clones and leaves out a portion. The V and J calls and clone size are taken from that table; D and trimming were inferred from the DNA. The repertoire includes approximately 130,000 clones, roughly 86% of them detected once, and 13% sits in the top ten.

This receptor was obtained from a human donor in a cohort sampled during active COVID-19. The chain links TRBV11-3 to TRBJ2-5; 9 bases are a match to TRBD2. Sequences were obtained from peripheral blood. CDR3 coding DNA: TGTGCCAGCAGCTGGGGACTAGCCTTGGAAGAGACCCAGTACTTC. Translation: CASSWGLALEETQYF.